The 21 T cell receptor beta chains below were found in one sample sequenced in a study of T cell repertoires in cytomegalovirus infection. TCRdb reanalysed the reads using MiXCR and keeps one entry per CDR3 protein. The table has approximately 500,000 distinct CDR3 sequences, 26% seen once. Sequencing input: PBMCs. The receptors were gathered from a human donor in good health (CMV status not recorded). Some clones in this sample may be carry-over from other donors' samples.

This clonotype turned up a few times. J is TRBJ1-1 and V is TRBV6-6; no clear D gene. CDR1 is MNHNY and CDR2 is SVGAGI in the germline V gene (reference sequence). Trimming cost V 5 bases and J 3 bases, with 10 bases left between them. This CDR3 is built from 13 residues. The CDR3 DNA reads TGTGCCAGCAGTCCCTCAGGTTACACTGAAGCTTTCTTT. Amino acid sequence: CASSPSGYTEAFF.

The chain has TRBV14 and TRBJ1-3; D is ambiguous. This CDR3 has 15 residues. V lost 1 base and J lost 2, with 9 bases in between. Germline loops: CDR1 SGHDN, CDR2 FVKESK. The CDR3 nucleotides read TGTGCCAGCAGCCAAGGGGCTGTTACTGGAAACACCATATATTTT. It encodes CASSQGAVTGNTIYF. Looking up the rest from reference TRBV14 and TRBJ1-3 gives the full variable domain: EAGVTQFPSHSVIEKGQTVTLRCDPISGHDNLYWYRRVMGKEIKFLLHFVKESKQDESGMPNNRFLAERTGGTYSTLKVQPAELEDSGVYFCASSQGAVTGNTIYFGEGSWLTVV.

The chain links TRBV24-1 to TRBJ1-1; the D is unclear. The CDR3 runs 15 residues. CDR1 KGHDR and CDR2 SFDVKD come from the germline V gene. Trimming removed 6 bases at V and 0 bases at J, with 13 bases between. Here the CDR3 DNA reads TGTGCCACCAGTAAAGGGCCCTCCGTGAACACTGAAGCTTTCTTT. The encoded protein is CATSKGPSVNTEAFF.

This clonotype has a single count. The rearrangement joins TRBV12-3 or TRBV12-4 to TRBJ1-5, with D hard to call. Trimming removed 6 bases at V and 6 bases at J, with 9 bases between. The CDR3 consists of 12 residues. The CDR3 DNA reads as TGTGCCAGCAGACTGGAGGGTCAGCCCCAGCATTTT. Residues: CASRLEGQPQHF.

This clonotype was recorded a few times. Here the CDR3 DNA reads TGTGCCAGCAGTGACAGAGCCACTGAAGCTTTCTTT. It is translated as CASSDRATEAFF. The rearrangement joins TRBV14 to TRBJ1-1; possible D gene TRBD1, 5 bases. The CDR3 consists of 12 residues. Germline V CDR1 and CDR2: SGHDN, FVKESK. Trimming took off 6 bases at V and 4 bases at J, with 9 bases between the two ends.

This clonotype has at least ten counts. The chain is built from TRBV11-1 and TRBJ2-7; 10 bases match TRBD2. Trimming took 0 bases from V and 6 from J; bases not matched to a gene: 14. The CDR3 is 18 amino acids. From germline, CDR1 is SGHAT and CDR2 FQDESV (reference sequence). CDR3 in amino acids: CASSLAPAPGAGGLEQYF. CDR3 bases: TGTGCCAGCAGCTTAGCGCCGGCCCCCGGAGCGGGAGGGCTCGAGCAGTACTTC.

The J gene is TRBJ2-3, the V gene TRBV7-9; D might be TRBD2 (6 bases). The CDR3 has 13 amino acids. The germline V gene has CDR1 SEHNR and CDR2 FQNEAQ (reference sequence). V was pared by 10 bases and J by 6 bases, with 17 bases between. The CDR3: CATRRAPGDTQYF. DNA of the CDR3: TGTGCCACCAGGAGGGCGCCGGGGGATACGCAGTATTTT.

The chain couples TRBV6-2 or TRBV6-3 to TRBJ2-5; 11 bases fit TRBD2. Germline V gene sequence: CDR1 MNHEY, CDR2 SVGEGT. This CDR3 region has 19 residues. V was clipped by 2 bases and J by 0 bases; unmatched bases: 11. The DNA of the CDR3 is TGTGCCAGCAGTTACCCCGTGGGTAGCGGGAGGGCCCACCAAGAGACCCAGTACTTC. Amino acids: CASSYPVGSGRAHQETQYF.

The table lists this clonotype with a few counts. The chain is built from TRBV4-2 and TRBJ2-7; 7 bases align to TRBD2. Germline CDR1 LGHNA, CDR2 YNFKEQ. Trimming cost V 0 bases and J 3 bases; bases outside gene matches: 5. CDR3 length: 15 residues. In DNA form, the CDR3 reads TGTGCCAGCAGCCAAGACCCCGGGGGGTTCTACGAGCAGTACTTC. Protein sequence: CASSQDPGGFYEQYF.

This sequence joins TRBV28 and TRBJ2-1; a weak D match, TRBD2 (5 bases). The length of the CDR3 is 15 residues. Trimming removed 5 bases at V and 10 bases at J, with 21 bases between. CDR1 and CDR2 from the germline V gene are MDHEN and SYDVKM. CDR3 bases: TGTGCCAGCAGTCCAAGCGGTAGTCTAGCTATCGAGCAGTTCTTC. Translated: CASSPSGSLAIEQFF.

This clonotype appeared a few times. The V call is TRBV6-2 or TRBV6-3, the J call TRBJ2-7; D not resolved. Trimming pared 9 bases from V and 2 bases from J, leaving 8 bases between. Germline-derived CDR1 and CDR2 are MNHEY and SVGEGT. This CDR3 has 11 amino acids. This CDR3 is CASRRAYEQYF. For the CDR3, the DNA is TGTGCCAGTAGACGGGCCTACGAGCAGTACTTC.

The chain links TRBV28 to TRBJ1-4; D not resolved. CDR1 and CDR2 (germline): MDHEN, SYDVKM. Trimming removed 8 bases at V and 0 bases at J, with 10 bases between. This CDR3 comprises 14 residues. As DNA, the CDR3 is TGTGCCAGCTGCTCTGGTGCAACTAATGAAAAACTGTTTTTT. Translated, it gives CASCSGATNEKLFF.

Many counts were recorded for this clonotype. An end of the junction does not agree with germline; a read error may underlie this. The chain employs TRBV7-7 and TRBJ2-3, with D perhaps TRBD1 or TRBD2 (5 bases each). This CDR3 region has 15 residues. The germline V gene has CDR1 SSHAT and CDR2 FNYEAQ (reference sequence). DNA of the CDR3: TGTGCTAGCAGCCCAGGGACGACCTCGGCAGATACGCAGTATTTT. Translated, it gives CASSPGTTSADTQYF.

This clonotype was detected many times. The CDR3 loop is CASSLGDRLEQYV. The CDR3 DNA reads as TGTGCCAGCAGCTTAGGCGACAGGCTCGAGCAGTACGTC. The genes are TRBV7-2 and TRBJ2-7; possibly TRBD1 for D (6 bases). This CDR3 has 13 amino acids. Germline CDR1 and CDR2: SGHTA and FQGNSA. With 1 base removed from V and 6 bases from J, the gap between germline ends came to 10 bases.

This clonotype was observed at least ten times. This chain links TRBV7-2 with TRBJ2-1, with 10 bases lining up with TRBD2. The CDR3 contains 15 residues. Losses at the gene ends were 0 bases for V and 6 bases for J; bases not matched to a gene: 2. Germline V gene lookup returns CDR1 SGHTA and CDR2 FQGNSA. The CDR3 nucleotides are TGTGCCAGCAGCTTAGCTAGCGGGAGGTTCAATGAGCAGTTCTTC. It is translated as CASSLASGRFNEQFF.

This clonotype has a count of ten or more. The gene calls are TRBV7-2 and TRBJ2-4; a weak D match, TRBD2 (6 bases). In germline, CDR1 is SGHTA, CDR2 FQGNSA. Trimming removed 4 bases from V and 9 bases from J, with 13 bases in between. The CDR3 covers 13 residues. The CDR3 DNA follows: TGTGCCAGCAGCTCACTTCGGGGAGGCATTCAGTACTTC. Protein: CASSSLRGGIQYF.

The chain has TRBV15 and TRBJ2-7; D gene uncertain. In germline, CDR1 is LNHNV, CDR2 YYDKDF (reference sequence). The germline V and J ends were trimmed by 0 bases and 5 bases, with 5 bases remaining between them. The CDR3 has 12 amino acids. The CDR3 is CATSRDWNEQYV. The CDR3 DNA sequence: TGTGCCACCAGCAGAGACTGGAACGAGCAGTACGTC.

Notes on this clonotype: One end of the junction varies from germline; a read error may be responsible. CDR3 bases: TGTGCCAGCAGCCTCGGGCTAGCGGGAGTAGGTGCGAACTTC. As protein: CASSLGLAGVGANF. V is TRBV7-2 and J is TRBJ2-5, with 10 nucleotides matching TRBD2. This CDR3 comprises 14 residues. The germline gives CDR1 SGHTA, CDR2 FQGNSA.

This chain joins TRBV7-9 and TRBJ2-6; D not certain. CDR3 size: 16 residues. V was cut by 2 bases and J by 0 bases, with 8 bases left in between. Germline V gene lookup returns CDR1 SEHNR and CDR2 FQNEAQ (reference sequence). Here the CDR3 reads CASSLRRFSGANVLTF. The CDR3 DNA reads as TGTGCCAGCAGCTTACGCCGATTCTCTGGGGCCAACGTCCTGACTTTC.

This clonotype was seen only a few times. V usage is TRBV14 and J usage is TRBJ1-2; a weak D match, TRBD1 (6 bases). The CDR3 sequence is 15 residues long. Trimming took off 3 bases at V and 2 bases at J, with 13 bases between the two ends. The V gene's germline CDR1 is SGHDN and CDR2 FVKESK. The CDR3 nucleotides read TGTGCCAGCAGCCAGCTCGGACAGTTAAACTATGGCTACACCTTC. Encoded protein: CASSQLGQLNYGYTF.

This clonotype has just a few counts. The CDR3 DNA reads TGTGCCAGCAGCTCCAGGGGGCGAGAGCAGTTCTTC. This sequence encodes CASSSRGREQFF. This sequence joins TRBV7-2 and TRBJ2-1; 8 bases are a match to TRBD1. Germline V gene sequence: CDR1 SGHTA, CDR2 FQGNSA. V lost 4 bases, J lost 10 bases, and 3 bases stayed unmatched. The CDR3 runs 12 residues.